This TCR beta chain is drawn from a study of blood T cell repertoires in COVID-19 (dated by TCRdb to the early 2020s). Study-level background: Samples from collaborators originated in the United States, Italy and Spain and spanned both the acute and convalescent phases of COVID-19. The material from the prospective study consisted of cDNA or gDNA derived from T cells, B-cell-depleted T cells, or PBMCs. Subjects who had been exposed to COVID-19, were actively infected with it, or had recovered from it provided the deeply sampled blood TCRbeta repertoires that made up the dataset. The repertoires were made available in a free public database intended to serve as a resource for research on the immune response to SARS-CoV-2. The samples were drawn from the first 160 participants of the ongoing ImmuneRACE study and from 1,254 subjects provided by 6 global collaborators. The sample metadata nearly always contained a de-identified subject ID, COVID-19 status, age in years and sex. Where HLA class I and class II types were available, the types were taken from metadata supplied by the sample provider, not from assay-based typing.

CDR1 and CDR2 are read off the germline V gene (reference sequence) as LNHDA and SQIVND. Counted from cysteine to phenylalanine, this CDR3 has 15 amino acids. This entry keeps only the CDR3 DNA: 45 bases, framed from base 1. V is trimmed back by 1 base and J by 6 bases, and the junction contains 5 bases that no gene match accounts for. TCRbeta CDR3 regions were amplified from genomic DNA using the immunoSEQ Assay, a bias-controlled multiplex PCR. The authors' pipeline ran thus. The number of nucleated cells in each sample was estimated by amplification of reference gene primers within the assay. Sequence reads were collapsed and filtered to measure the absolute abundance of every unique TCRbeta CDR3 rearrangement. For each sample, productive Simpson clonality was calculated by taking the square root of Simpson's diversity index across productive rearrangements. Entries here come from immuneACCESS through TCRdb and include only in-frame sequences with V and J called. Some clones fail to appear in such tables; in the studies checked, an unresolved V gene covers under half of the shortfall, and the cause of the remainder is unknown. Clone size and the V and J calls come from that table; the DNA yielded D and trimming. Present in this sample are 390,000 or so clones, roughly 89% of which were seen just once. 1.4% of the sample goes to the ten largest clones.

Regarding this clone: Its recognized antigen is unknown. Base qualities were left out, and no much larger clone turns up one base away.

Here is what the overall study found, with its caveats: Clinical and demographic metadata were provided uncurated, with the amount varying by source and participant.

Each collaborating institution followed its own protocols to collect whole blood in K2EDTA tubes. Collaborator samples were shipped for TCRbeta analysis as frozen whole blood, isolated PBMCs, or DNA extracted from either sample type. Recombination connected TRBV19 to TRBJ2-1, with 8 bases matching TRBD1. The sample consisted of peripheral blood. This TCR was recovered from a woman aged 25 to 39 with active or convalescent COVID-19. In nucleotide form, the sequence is TGTGCCAGTAGTATAGTTGTCGGACAGGGCAATGAGCAGTTCTTC. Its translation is CASSIVVGQGNEQFF.